This TCR beta chain came from a study of shared clonotypes between healthy human individuals. The V and J ends lost 3 bases and 0 bases respectively, with 9 bases between them. This CDR3 contains 14 residues. In germline, CDR1 is SGDLS, CDR2 YYNGEE. Some clones are missing from TCRdb's copy, which holds only in-frame ones; the method was immunoSEQ multiplex PCR. The sample holds over a million clones; around 97% are singletons and the top ten take roughly 1.2%. Notes on the study in general: It was the non-shared clonotypes that had lower generation probabilities than clonotypes shared by all four donors.

This clone was observed a few times. Its antigen is currently unknown. The source is a man in his thirties or forties in good health. The chain couples TRBV9 to TRBJ1-1, with no clear D. The sequenced sample was naive CD4+ T cells sorted from blood. The subset was: CD45RA+ positively selected. CDR3 DNA: TGTGCCAGCAGCGCCTTAATCGTGAACACTGAAGCTTTCTTT. Translation: CASSALIVNTEAFF.